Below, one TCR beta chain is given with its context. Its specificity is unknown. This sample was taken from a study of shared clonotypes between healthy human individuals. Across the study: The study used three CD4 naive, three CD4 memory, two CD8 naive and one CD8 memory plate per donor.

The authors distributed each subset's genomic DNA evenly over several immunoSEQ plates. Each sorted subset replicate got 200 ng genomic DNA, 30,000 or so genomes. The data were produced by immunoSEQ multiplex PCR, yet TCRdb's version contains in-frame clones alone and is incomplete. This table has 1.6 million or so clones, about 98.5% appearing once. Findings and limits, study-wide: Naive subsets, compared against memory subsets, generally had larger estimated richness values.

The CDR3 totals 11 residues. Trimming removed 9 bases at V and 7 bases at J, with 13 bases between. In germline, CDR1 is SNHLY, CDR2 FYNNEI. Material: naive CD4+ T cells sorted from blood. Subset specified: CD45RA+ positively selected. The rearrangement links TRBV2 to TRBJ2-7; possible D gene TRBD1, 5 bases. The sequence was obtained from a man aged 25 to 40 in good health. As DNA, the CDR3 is TGTGCCAGTGGGGCAGAGTCGGAGCAGTACTTC. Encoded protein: CASGAESEQYF.